This TCR beta chain was sequenced during a study of T cell clonality in common variable immunodeficiency. This clone was found many times. Its target is unknown. The read is 3 residues too short to cover the CDR3 end, so that end is filled in from the germline J gene. Germline CDR1 is SEHNR and CDR2 is FQNEAQ (reference sequence). The CDR3 is 14 residues long. Trimming stripped 3 bases from V and 9 bases from J, with 15 bases between. Study-wide results and limits: Reportedly, TCR beta sequences from common variable immunodeficiency showed fewer deletions and N-nucleotide insertions.

The repertoire was sequenced with immunoSEQ multiplex PCR; TCRdb's copy has only in-frame clones and lacks some. Listed for the sample are just over 20,000 clones, none seen a single time. The TCR comes from a human donor with common variable immunodeficiency. Sequenced: peripheral blood mononuclear cells. The chain links TRBV7-9 to TRBJ2-1; D remains unclear. The CDR3 loop reads CASSFGERVGEQFF. The CDR3 DNA, read in part, is TGTGCCAGCAGCTTCGGTGAAAGGGTCGGTGAG.